The sequence of this T cell receptor (beta chain) was determined in a study of blood T cell repertoires in COVID-19. Background on the study: Sites in the United States, Italy and Spain provided acute and convalescent COVID-19 samples. T cells, B-cell-depleted T cells, or PBMCs provided the cDNA or gDNA that served as material.

Data came from immunoSEQ multiplex PCR; TCRdb stores just in-frame clones and leaves some out. This table has about 120,000 clones, 85% to 90% appearing once. Germline CDR1 reads WSHSY; CDR2 reads SAAADI. V shed 2 bases and J 7 bases; nucleotides not matched to a gene: 2. The CDR3 loop spans 13 amino acids. The gene calls are TRBV10-2 and TRBJ2-1; 7 bases align to TRBD2. The source is a man between 60 and 70 years old with acute or convalescent COVID-19. Sequenced: peripheral blood. CDR3 loop: CASSEGGVNEQFF. CDR3 coding DNA: TGCGCCAGCAGTGAGGGGGGGGTGAATGAGCAGTTCTTC.